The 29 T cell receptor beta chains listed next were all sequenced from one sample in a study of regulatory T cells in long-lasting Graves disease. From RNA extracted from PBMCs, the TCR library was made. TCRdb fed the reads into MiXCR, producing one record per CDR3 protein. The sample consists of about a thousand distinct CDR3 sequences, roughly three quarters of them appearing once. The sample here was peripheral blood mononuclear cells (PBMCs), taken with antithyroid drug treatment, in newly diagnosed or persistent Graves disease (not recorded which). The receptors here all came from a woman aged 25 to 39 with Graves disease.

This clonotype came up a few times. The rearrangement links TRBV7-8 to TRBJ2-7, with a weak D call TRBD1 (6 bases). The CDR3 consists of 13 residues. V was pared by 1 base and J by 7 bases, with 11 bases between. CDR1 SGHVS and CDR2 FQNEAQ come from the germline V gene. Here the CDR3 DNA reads TGTGCCAGCAGCTTAGTTGGGGGCCGGGAGCAGTACTTC. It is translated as CASSLVGGREQYF.

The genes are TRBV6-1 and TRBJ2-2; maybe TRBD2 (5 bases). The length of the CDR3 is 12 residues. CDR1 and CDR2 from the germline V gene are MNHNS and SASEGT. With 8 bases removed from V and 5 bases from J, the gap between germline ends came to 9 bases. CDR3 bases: TGTGCCAGCGGCAGGAGGACCGGGGAGCTGTTTTTT. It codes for CASGRRTGELFF.

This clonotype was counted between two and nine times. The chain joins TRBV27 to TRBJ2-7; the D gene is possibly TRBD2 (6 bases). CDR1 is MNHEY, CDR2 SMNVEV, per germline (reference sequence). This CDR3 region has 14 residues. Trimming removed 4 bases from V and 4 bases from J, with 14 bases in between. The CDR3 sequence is CASSSLGGSYEQYF. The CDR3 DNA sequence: TGTGCCAGCAGTTCCCTGGGGGGTTCATACGAGCAGTACTTC.

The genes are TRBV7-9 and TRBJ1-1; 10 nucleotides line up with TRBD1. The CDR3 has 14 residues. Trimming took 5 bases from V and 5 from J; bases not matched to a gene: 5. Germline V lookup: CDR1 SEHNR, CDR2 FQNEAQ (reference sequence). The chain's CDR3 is CASSRQGASTEAFF. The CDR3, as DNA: TGTGCCAGCAGCCGACAGGGGGCGAGTACTGAAGCTTTCTTT.

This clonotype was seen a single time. The CDR3 DNA reads as TGCAGTGCTACAGGACAGGGGCCTTTTAGCACAGATACGCAGTATTTT. It yields the protein CSATGQGPFSTDTQYF. The genes are TRBV20-1 and TRBJ2-3, with TRBD1 identical over 9 bases. Losses at the gene ends were 4 bases for V and 0 bases for J; bases not matched to a gene: 8. Germline V gene sequence: CDR1 DFQATT, CDR2 SNEGSKA (reference sequence). The CDR3 covers 16 residues.

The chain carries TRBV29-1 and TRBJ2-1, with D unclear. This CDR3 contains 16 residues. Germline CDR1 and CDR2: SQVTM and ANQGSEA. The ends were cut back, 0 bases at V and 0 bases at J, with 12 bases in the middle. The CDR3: CSVEDPGGSSYNEQFF. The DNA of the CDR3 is TGCAGCGTTGAAGATCCCGGTGGAAGCTCCTACAATGAGCAGTTCTTC.

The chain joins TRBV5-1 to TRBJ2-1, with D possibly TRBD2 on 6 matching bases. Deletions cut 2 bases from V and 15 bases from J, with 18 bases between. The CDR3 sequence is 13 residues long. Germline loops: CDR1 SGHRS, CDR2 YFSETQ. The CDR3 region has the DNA TGCGCCAGCAGCTTTGAGACTAGTTATCGTCGGTTCTTC. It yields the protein CASSFETSYRRFF. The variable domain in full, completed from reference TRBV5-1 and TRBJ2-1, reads KAGVTQTPRYLIKTRGQQVTLSCSPISGHRSVSWYQQTPGQGLQFLFEYFSETQRNKGNFPGRFSGRQFSNSRSEMNVSTLELGDSALYLCASSFETSYRRFFGPGTRLTVL.

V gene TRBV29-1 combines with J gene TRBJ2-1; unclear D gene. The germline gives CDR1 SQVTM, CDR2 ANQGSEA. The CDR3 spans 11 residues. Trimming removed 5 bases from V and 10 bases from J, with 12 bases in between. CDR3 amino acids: CSVTDMMEQFF. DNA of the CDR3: TGCAGCGTTACCGACATGATGGAGCAGTTCTTC.

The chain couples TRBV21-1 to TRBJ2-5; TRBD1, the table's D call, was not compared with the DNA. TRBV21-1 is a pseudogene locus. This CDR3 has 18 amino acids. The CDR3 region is CASSKEDRRSTYQETQYF. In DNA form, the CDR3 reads TGTGCCAGCAGCAAAGAGGACAGGCGTTCGACGTACCAAGAGACCCAGTACTTC.

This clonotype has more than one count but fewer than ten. CDR3 DNA sequence: TGTGCCAGCAGCTTACAGGGAGAGACCCAGTACTTC. Amino acid sequence: CASSLQGETQYF. V usage is TRBV11-2 and J usage is TRBJ2-5, with a possible D match to TRBD1 (5 bases). The CDR3 loop spans 12 amino acids. The germline V and J ends were trimmed by 2 bases and 4 bases, with 5 bases remaining between them. Germline V gene data show CDR1 as SGHAT and CDR2 as FQNNGV.

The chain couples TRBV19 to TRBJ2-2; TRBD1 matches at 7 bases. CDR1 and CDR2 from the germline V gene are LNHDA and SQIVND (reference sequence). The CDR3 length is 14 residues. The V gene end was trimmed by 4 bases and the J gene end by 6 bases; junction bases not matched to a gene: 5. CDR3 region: CASSTGQFAGELFF. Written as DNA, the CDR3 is TGTGCCAGTAGTACGGGACAGTTTGCCGGGGAGCTGTTTTTT.

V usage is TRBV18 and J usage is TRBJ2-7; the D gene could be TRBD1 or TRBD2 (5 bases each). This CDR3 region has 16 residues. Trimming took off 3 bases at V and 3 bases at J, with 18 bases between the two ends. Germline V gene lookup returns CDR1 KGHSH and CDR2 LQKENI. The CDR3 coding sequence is TGTGCCAGCTCACCGTCAGGGACGGGTATGCTCTACGAGCAGTACTTC. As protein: CASSPSGTGMLYEQYF.

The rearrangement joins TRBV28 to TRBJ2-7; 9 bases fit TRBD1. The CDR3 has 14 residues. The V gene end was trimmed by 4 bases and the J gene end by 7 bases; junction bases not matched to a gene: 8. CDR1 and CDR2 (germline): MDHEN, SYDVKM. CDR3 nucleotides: TGTGCCAGCAGTTCTGCCGGGACAGGGAGGGAGCAGTACTTC. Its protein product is CASSSAGTGREQYF.

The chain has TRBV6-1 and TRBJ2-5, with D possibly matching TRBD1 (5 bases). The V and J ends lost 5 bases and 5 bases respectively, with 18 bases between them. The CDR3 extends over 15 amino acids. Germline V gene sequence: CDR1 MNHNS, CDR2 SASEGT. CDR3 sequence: CASSHPMTAEETQYF. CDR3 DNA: TGTGCCAGCAGTCATCCGATGACAGCCGAGGAGACCCAGTACTTC.

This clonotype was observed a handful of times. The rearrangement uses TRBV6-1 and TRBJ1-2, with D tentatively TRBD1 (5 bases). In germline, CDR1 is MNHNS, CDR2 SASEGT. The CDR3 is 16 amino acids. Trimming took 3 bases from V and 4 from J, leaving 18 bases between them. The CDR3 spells CASSDTSIGGSYGYTF. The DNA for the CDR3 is TGTGCCAGCAGTGATACTAGCATCGGGGGGAGCTATGGCTACACCTTC.

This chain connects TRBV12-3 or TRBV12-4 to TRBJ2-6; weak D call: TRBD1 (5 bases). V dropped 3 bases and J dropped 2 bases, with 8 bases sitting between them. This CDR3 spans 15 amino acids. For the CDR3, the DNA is TGTGCCAGCAGTTTCAGGGATGCTGGGGCCAACGTCCTGACTTTC. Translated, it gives CASSFRDAGANVLTF.

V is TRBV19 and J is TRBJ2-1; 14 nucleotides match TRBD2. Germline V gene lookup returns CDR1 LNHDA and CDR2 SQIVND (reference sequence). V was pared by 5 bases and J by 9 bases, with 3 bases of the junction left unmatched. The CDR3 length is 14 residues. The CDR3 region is CASSPGLAGVEQFF. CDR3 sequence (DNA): TGTGCCAGTAGTCCGGGACTAGCGGGAGTTGAGCAGTTCTTC.

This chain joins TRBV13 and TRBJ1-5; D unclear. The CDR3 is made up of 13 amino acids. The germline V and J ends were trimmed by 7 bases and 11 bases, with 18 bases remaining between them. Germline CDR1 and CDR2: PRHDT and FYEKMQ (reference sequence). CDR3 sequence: CASIFSSGRAQHF. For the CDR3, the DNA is TGTGCCAGCATCTTTTCCTCGGGGAGAGCCCAGCATTTT.

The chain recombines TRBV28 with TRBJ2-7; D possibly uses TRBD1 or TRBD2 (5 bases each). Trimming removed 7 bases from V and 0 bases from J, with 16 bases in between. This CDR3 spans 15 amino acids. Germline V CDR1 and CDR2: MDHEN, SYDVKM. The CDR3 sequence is CASKPSGQSSYEQYF. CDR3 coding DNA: TGTGCCAGCAAACCCTCGGGGCAGAGCTCCTACGAGCAGTACTTC. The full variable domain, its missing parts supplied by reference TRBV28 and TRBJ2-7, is DVKVTQSSRYLVKRTGEKVFLECVQDMDHENMFWYRQDPGLGLRLIYFSYDVKMKEKGDIPEGYSVSREKKERFSLILESASTNQTSMYLCASKPSGQSSYEQYFGPGTRLTVT.

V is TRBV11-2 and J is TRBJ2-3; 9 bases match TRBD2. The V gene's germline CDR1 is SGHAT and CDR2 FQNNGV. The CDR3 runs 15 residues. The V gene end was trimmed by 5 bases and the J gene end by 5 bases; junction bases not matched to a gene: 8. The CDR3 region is CASSRAGGGIDTQYF. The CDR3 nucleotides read TGTGCCAGCAGCCGAGCGGGAGGAGGAATAGATACGCAGTATTTT.

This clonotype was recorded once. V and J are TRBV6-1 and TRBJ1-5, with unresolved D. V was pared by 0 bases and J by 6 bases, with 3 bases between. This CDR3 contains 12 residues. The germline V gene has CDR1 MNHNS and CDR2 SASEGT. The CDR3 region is CASSEAAQPQHF. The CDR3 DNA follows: TGTGCCAGCAGTGAAGCGGCTCAGCCCCAGCATTTT.

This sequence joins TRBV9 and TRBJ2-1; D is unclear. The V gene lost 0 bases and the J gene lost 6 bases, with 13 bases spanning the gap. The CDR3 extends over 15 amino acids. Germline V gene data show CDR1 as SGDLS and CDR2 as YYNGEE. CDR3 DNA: TGTGCCAGCAGCGTAGTAGAGACTCCCGCCAATGAGCAGTTCTTC. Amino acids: CASSVVETPANEQFF.

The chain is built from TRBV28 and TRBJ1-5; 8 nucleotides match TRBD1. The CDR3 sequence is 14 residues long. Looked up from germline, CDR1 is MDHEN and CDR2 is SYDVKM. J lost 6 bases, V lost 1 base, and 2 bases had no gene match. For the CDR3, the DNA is TGTGCCAGCAGTTTATCAGGGGGCGGTCAGCCCCAGCATTTT. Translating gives CASSLSGGGQPQHF.

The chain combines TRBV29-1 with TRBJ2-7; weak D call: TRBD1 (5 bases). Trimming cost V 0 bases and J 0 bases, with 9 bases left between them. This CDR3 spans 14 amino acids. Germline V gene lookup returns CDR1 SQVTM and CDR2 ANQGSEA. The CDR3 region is CSVEDPRDSYEQYF. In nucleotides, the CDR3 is TGCAGCGTTGAAGATCCCAGGGACTCCTACGAGCAGTACTTC.

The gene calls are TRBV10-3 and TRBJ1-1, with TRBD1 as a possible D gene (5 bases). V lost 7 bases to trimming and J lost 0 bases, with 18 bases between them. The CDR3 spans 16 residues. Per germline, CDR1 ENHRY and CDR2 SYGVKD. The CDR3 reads CAITPAGGNMNTEAFF. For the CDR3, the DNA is TGTGCCATCACCCCGGCGGGGGGGAACATGAACACTGAAGCTTTCTTT.

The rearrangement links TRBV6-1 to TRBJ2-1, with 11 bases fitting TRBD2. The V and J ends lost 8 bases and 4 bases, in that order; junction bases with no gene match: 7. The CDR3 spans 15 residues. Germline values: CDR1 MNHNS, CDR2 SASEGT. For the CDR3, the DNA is TGTGCCAGCGCTTCTAGCGGGAGGTCTTACAATGAGCAGTTCTTC. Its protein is CASASSGRSYNEQFF.

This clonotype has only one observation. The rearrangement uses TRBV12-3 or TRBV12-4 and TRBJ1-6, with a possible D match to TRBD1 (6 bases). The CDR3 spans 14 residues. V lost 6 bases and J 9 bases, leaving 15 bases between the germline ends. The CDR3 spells CASSPGDISSPLHF. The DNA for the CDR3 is TGTGCCAGCAGCCCAGGGGATATAAGTTCACCCCTCCACTTT.

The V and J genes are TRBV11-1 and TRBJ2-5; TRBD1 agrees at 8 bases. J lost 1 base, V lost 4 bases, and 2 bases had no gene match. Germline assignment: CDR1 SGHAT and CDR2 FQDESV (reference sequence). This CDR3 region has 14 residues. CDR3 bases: TGTGCCAGCAGCTCCGGGACAGGCCAAGAGACCCAGTACTTC. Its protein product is CASSSGTGQETQYF.

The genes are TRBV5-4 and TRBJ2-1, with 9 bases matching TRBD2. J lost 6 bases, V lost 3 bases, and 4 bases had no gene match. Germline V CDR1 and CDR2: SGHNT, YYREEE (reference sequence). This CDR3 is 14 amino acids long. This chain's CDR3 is CASSWGGRGNEQFF. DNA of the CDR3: TGTGCCAGCAGCTGGGGCGGGAGGGGCAATGAGCAGTTCTTC. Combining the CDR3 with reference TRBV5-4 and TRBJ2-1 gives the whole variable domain ETGVTQSPTHLIKTRGQQVTLRCSSQSGHNTVSWYQQALGQGPQFIFQYYREEENGRGNFPPRFSGLQFPNYSSELNVNALELDDSALYLCASSWGGRGNEQFFGPGTRLTVL.